What follows is one TCR beta chain and its context. The data belong to a study of blood T cell repertoires in COVID-19. As for the study in general: Sites across the United States, Italy and Spain contributed samples from acute and convalescent COVID-19. Sources were T cells, B-cell-depleted T cells, or PBMCs; the material itself was cDNA or gDNA.

Germline CDR1 ENHRY, CDR2 SYGVKD. This CDR3 comprises 15 residues. V was trimmed by 2 bases and J by 6 bases, leaving 13 bases between them. In the source study's methods: Reference gene primer amplification gave estimated nucleated cell counts. Only in-frame clones appear in the TCRdb table, and some are missing; sequencing was by immunoSEQ multiplex PCR. Clone size and V and J calls were adopted from that table, with D and trimming inferred from the DNA. The sample consists of 100,000 to 150,000 clones, 75% to 90% of them appearing once. Sequenced sample: peripheral blood. The clonotype was recovered from a man between 65 and 79 years old with active or convalescent COVID-19. The V call is TRBV10-3, the J call TRBJ2-2; D possibly corresponds to TRBD1 (6 bases). The CDR3 region is CAISEPTGKAGELFF. CDR3 sequence (DNA): TGTGCCATCAGTGAGCCTACAGGGAAGGCCGGGGAGCTGTTTTTT.